The clone carrying this T cell receptor beta chain was seen at least ten times. Its target is not known. The entry originates in a study of human T cells and chemical hapten exposure. For the study at large: From small differences in pooled library volume came most of the variation in per-sample TCR yields.

Whole-study findings and limits: With regard to DPC sensitization, TCRs above 1 in 1000 frequency did not change.

Time point given: healthy volunteer bleed at 6 weeks. The template was total RNA from unfractionated whole blood. Unique molecular identifiers were affixed to discrete cDNA molecules within the library. In the source study's methods: A typical sample had some 87,000 TCRs, with about 23,224 to 690,600 overall. TCRdb ran MiXCR on the RACE reads and lists one entry per CDR3 protein. It is TCRdb's table, rather than the study itself, that gives the V and J calls and clone size. This table has 50,000 to 70,000 distinct CDR3 sequences, about 6.5% appearing once. J gave up 4 bases and V 5 bases, and 4 bases lay outside the gene matches. This CDR3 has 14 residues. The germline gives CDR1 SGHRS, CDR2 YFSETQ.

The TCR was taken from a female donor in good health. Some clones in this sample may be carry-over from other donors' samples. The chain recombines TRBV5-1 with TRBJ2-3, with TRBD2 matching over 10 bases. The sequencing sample was made of whole blood. The CDR3 DNA follows: TGCGCCAGCAGATTAAGCGGGAGGGCAGATACGCAGTATTTT. This gives the protein CASRLSGRADTQYF.